Listed below are T cell receptor beta chains from one sample, sequenced in a study of Graves' ophthalmopathy and Graves' hyperthyroidism. Via MiXCR, TCRdb re-called the multiplex PCR reads, giving one row per CDR3 protein. The table lists nearly 400,000 distinct CDR3 sequences, about 17% of them singletons, with around 1.4% in the top ten. Sequencing input: peripheral blood. All receptors derive from a woman under 30 with Graves' ophthalmopathy. The CDR3 runs from the conserved cysteine through the conserved F or W. Each record gives: clone size, V gene, J gene, D gene, CDR3 protein, CDR3 DNA. D genes are given only for firm matches. Size is stated for part of the rows, as once, few or many counts, or as a class when the clone is expanded.

clone size: many; V gene: TRBV30; J gene: TRBJ1-5; D gene: .; CDR3 protein: CAWSVGSSNQPQHF; CDR3 DNA: TGTGCCTGGAGTGTAGGGAGTAGCAATCAGCCCCAGCATTTT
clone size: many; V gene: TRBV24-1; J gene: TRBJ1-2; D gene: .; CDR3 protein: CATSPAGAVYGYTF; CDR3 DNA: TGTGCCACCAGCCCCGCTGGGGCGGTCTATGGCTACACCTTC
clone size: many; V gene: TRBV24-1; J gene: TRBJ2-2; D gene: .; CDR3 protein: CATSDFRDTGELFF; CDR3 DNA: TGTGCCACCAGTGATTTCAGGGACACCGGGGAGCTGTTTTTT
clone size: many; V gene: TRBV5-1; J gene: TRBJ1-2; D gene: .; CDR3 protein: CASSPTPGGGYTF; CDR3 DNA: TGCGCCAGCAGCCCGACACCGGGGGGCGGCTACACCTTC
clone size: many; V gene: TRBV7-8; J gene: TRBJ1-2; D gene: TRBD1; CDR3 protein: CASSFASGTGNDYGYTF; CDR3 DNA: TGTGCCAGCAGCTTCGCCTCCGGGACAGGCAACGACTATGGCTACACCTTC
clone size: many; V gene: TRBV18; J gene: TRBJ2-5; D gene: .; CDR3 protein: CASHLSGRGETQYF; CDR3 DNA: TGTGCCAGCCACCTCTCTGGAAGGGGAGAGACCCAGTACTTC
clone size: many; V gene: TRBV19; J gene: TRBJ1-1; D gene: TRBD1; CDR3 protein: CASSSRDRGLLNTEAFF; CDR3 DNA: TGTGCCAGTAGTTCTCGGGACAGGGGATTGTTGAACACTGAAGCTTTCTTT
clone size: many; V gene: TRBV9; J gene: TRBJ2-7; D gene: .; CDR3 protein: CASSVAKGGVEQYF; CDR3 DNA: TGTGCCAGCAGCGTAGCCAAAGGCGGTGTTGAGCAGTACTTC
clone size: many; V gene: TRBV6-5; J gene: TRBJ1-1; D gene: TRBD1; CDR3 protein: CASSSRTGAFF; CDR3 DNA: TGTGCCAGCAGTTCCCGGACAGGAGCTTTCTTT
clone size: many; V gene: TRBV5-1; J gene: TRBJ2-5; D gene: .; CDR3 protein: CASSLEVETQYF; CDR3 DNA: TGCGCCAGCAGCTTGGAGGTAGAGACCCAGTACTTC
clone size: many; V gene: TRBV27; J gene: TRBJ2-7; D gene: .; CDR3 protein: CASSLDFGSYEQYF; CDR3 DNA: TGTGCCAGCAGTTTAGACTTTGGGTCCTACGAGCAGTACTTC
clone size: .; V gene: TRBV12-3/TRBV12-4; J gene: TRBJ2-7; D gene: TRBD1; CDR3 protein: CASRHGTAFPYEQYF; CDR3 DNA: TGTGCCAGCAGACACGGGACAGCTTTCCCCTACGAGCAGTACTTC
clone size: many; V gene: TRBV18; J gene: TRBJ1-1; D gene: .; CDR3 protein: CASSLNRGKSNTEAFF; CDR3 DNA: TGTGCCAGCTCGCTGAACCGAGGGAAGTCCAACACTGAAGCTTTCTTT
clone size: many; V gene: TRBV25-1; J gene: TRBJ1-2; D gene: .; CDR3 protein: CASSEYGPLRTF; CDR3 DNA: TGTGCCAGCAGTGAATACGGTCCCCTGCGCACCTTC
clone size: many; V gene: TRBV27; J gene: TRBJ2-5; D gene: .; CDR3 protein: CASSLGARAGETQYF; CDR3 DNA: TGTGCCAGCAGTTTGGGGGCCAGGGCTGGAGAGACCCAGTACTTC
clone size: many; V gene: TRBV27; J gene: TRBJ2-7; D gene: TRBD2; CDR3 protein: CASREAGGQREQYF; CDR3 DNA: TGTGCCAGCAGAGAAGCGGGGGGGCAGAGGGAGCAGTACTTC